The entry below gives a single T cell receptor beta chain sequence along with its context. Antigen: not known. This sample is drawn from a study of Ad26.COV2.S vaccination and SARS-CoV-2 variants. The treatment was: some 19 received Ad26.COV2.S at low or high dose, single or two shots; several received placebo; per-sample allocation not given. Samples were taken on day 63 after the first vaccine or placebo injection. The V end lost 5 bases, the J end lost 1 base, and 14 bases lay between the germline ends. Germline V lookup: CDR1 SGHNT, CDR2 YENEEA. The CDR3 is 16 residues long. This table comes from immunoSEQ multiplex PCR, and its TCRdb copy is limited to in-frame clones, with some not included. The data contain about 390,000 clones, 75% to 90% of them seen just once; the ten biggest clones take up approximately 3.7%. The study's findings and limits: CD8+ and CD4+ T cells specific for spike reportedly responded with substantial breadth after vaccination.

The receptor was derived from a person aged 18 to 59 who received the Ad26.COV2.S COVID-19 vaccine or a placebo. The chain links TRBV11-3 to TRBJ2-2, with D maybe TRBD1 (6 bases). The material was peripheral blood, obtained in a trial of Ad26.COV2.S vaccine versus placebo. CDR3 nucleotides: TGTGCCAGCAGCCCCCATTGGACAGTGAACACCGGGGAGCTGTTTTTT. This codes for CASSPHWTVNTGELFF.